This T cell receptor beta chain derives from a study of blood T cell repertoires in COVID-19. On the study more broadly: Acute and convalescent COVID-19 samples came from the United States, Italy and Spain.

The CDR3 loop spans 18 amino acids. V gave up 2 bases and J gave up 3 bases, with 23 bases separating them. The germline gives CDR1 MGHRA, CDR2 YSYEKL. Here immunoSEQ multiplex PCR was the method, and the copy in TCRdb shows in-frame clones only, minus some. The sample shows over 200,000 clones, roughly 88% of them seen only once. Sequences were obtained from peripheral blood. This receptor was taken from a man aged 25 to 40 who had recovered from COVID-19. The chain couples TRBV4-1 to TRBJ2-7; perhaps TRBD2 as D (5 bases). In nucleotides, the CDR3 is TGCGCCAGCAGCCAAAAGTTGATTGCTGGAGGTGCCAACTACGAGCAGTACTTC. This codes for CASSQKLIAGGANYEQYF.